This TCR beta chain was captured in a study of tumor-infiltrating lymphocytes in primary liver carcinoma. Study overall: Surgeons treated the primary liver carcinoma of the patients by surgical resection. Findings and limits, study-wide: Bulk samples went unsorted, so CD4+ and CD8+ repertoires were not compared.

Unsorted whole blood yielded blood RNA, and germline DNA was extracted as well. This CDR3 region has 16 residues. Germline V CDR1 and CDR2: SEHNR, FQNEAQ (reference sequence). TCR beta cDNA came from around 0.5 ug total RNA, primed with a constant-region primer. It was through three nested multiplex PCR rounds of slightly modified ARM-PCR that TCR beta libraries arose. The study ran its first two PCR rounds for roughly 10 cycles each, using TRBV1-TRBV30 forward primers and a C-beta reverse primer. A single record per CDR3 protein comes from TCRdb applying MiXCR to the multiplex PCR reads. This sample carries approximately 300,000 distinct CDR3 sequences, less than 75% of them seen once, and the ten largest clones take roughly 8.6%. This clonotype was observed once. Its antigen is undetermined. Relative to the germline gene, one junction end is altered; a read error may explain this.

The chain joins TRBV7-9 to TRBJ1-5, with unresolved D. This TCR derives from a man between 35 and 55 years old with primary liver carcinoma and hepatitis B virus infection. The source material was peripheral blood. In DNA, the CDR3 is TGTGCCAGCAGTCATAATACCCCCGGTGGCAAACAGCCCCAGCATTTT. Translation gives CASSHNTPGGKQPQHF.